A single sample is the source of the 26 T cell receptor beta chains below, sequenced in a study of T-cell memory formation after mild COVID-19. TCRdb passed the 5' RACE reads through MiXCR, listing each CDR3 protein once. The sample carries some 450,000 distinct CDR3 sequences, 20% recorded once. The sequenced material came from PBMCs or a T cell subset sorted from them (not recorded which). The origin of the receptors is an adult woman who had mild COVID-19 (a few samples of this study predate the infection). Cell type and time point are not known.

This clonotype was seen a few times. The chain links TRBV2 to TRBJ2-7, with 11 bases matching TRBD2. This CDR3 is 15 amino acids long. V lost 4 bases and J lost 2; bases outside the gene matches: 4. Per germline, CDR1 SNHLY and CDR2 FYNNEI. The CDR3 protein is CASSGRLAGTYEQYF. Written as DNA, the CDR3 is TGTGCCAGCAGTGGGAGACTAGCGGGAACCTACGAGCAGTACTTC.

In this sample, this clonotype turned up a few times. Being one base from a much bigger clone, this may be a read error. This chain joins TRBV4-3 and TRBJ2-6; D is ambiguous. The CDR3 sequence is 18 residues long. Germline loops: CDR1 LGHNA, CDR2 YSLEER. The ends were cut back, 4 bases at V and 4 bases at J, with 20 bases in the middle. DNA of the CDR3: TGCGCCAGCAGCCCATCCGTCTCTCGGCTCGGGGGGGCCAACGTCCTGACTTTC. As protein: CASSPSVSRLGGANVLTF.

The chain recombines TRBV7-2 with TRBJ2-2; D not resolved. The germline V gene encodes CDR1 SGHTA and CDR2 FQGNSA. The V gene lost 4 bases and the J gene lost 5 bases, with 8 bases spanning the gap. This CDR3 comprises 13 residues. Here the CDR3 reads CASSSTITGELFF. The CDR3 DNA is TGTGCCAGCAGCTCAACGATTACCGGGGAGCTGTTTTTT.

The gene calls are TRBV29-1 and TRBJ2-7, with a possible D match to TRBD1 (5 bases). This CDR3 comprises 13 residues. Per germline, CDR1 SQVTM and CDR2 ANQGSEA. The V end was cut by 4 bases, the J end by 0 bases, with 10 bases between. This CDR3 reads CSVVGASSYEQYF. CDR3 nucleotide sequence: TGCAGCGTTGTAGGGGCTTCCTCCTACGAGCAGTACTTC.

The chain links TRBV6-5 to TRBJ1-1, with TRBD1 as a possible D gene (6 bases). The CDR3 has 17 residues. Germline lookup yields CDR1 MNHEY and CDR2 SVGAGI. Trimming pared 4 bases from V and 0 bases from J, leaving 18 bases between. The CDR3 sequence is CASSSPTGLRVNTEAFF. For the CDR3, the DNA is TGTGCCAGCAGTTCCCCGACAGGCCTCAGGGTGAACACTGAAGCTTTCTTT.

The gene calls are TRBV29-1 and TRBJ1-3, with D tentatively TRBD1 (5 bases). Germline CDR1 reads SQVTM; CDR2 reads ANQGSEA. V gave up 8 bases and J gave up 1 base, with 15 bases separating them. The length of the CDR3 is 14 residues. This CDR3 reads CSCWGGTSGNTIYF. The DNA of the CDR3 is TGCAGCTGTTGGGGGGGAACGTCTGGAAACACCATATATTTT.

V is TRBV6-5 and J is TRBJ2-1; 8 bases agree with TRBD1. V gave up 6 bases and J gave up 4 bases; unmatched junction bases: 11. Germline V gene lookup returns CDR1 MNHEY and CDR2 SVGAGI. This CDR3 is built from 16 residues. This chain's CDR3 is CASRRTGSPTYNEQFF. For the CDR3, the DNA is TGTGCCAGCAGGAGGACAGGGTCCCCCACTTACAATGAGCAGTTCTTC.

The V call is TRBV11-3, the J call TRBJ1-1; 10 positions agree with TRBD1. V was clipped by 5 bases and J by 4 bases; unmatched bases: 10. This CDR3 contains 16 residues. CDR1 is SGHNT and CDR2 is YENEEA in the germline V gene. The CDR3 bases are TGTGCCAGCAGCCGAGGGGGGACAGGGGCGGTCACTGAAGCTTTCTTT. This codes for CASSRGGTGAVTEAFF.

This clonotype has only a few counts. V gene TRBV7-2 combines with J gene TRBJ2-1; 9 bases line up with TRBD2. The trim removed 5 bases at V and 9 bases at J, leaving 5 bases unmatched. This CDR3 has 13 amino acids. The germline gives CDR1 SGHTA, CDR2 FQGNSA. DNA of the CDR3: TGTGCCAGCAGCGCTCAGACTAGCGGTGAGCAGTTCTTC. It translates to CASSAQTSGEQFF.

The V call is TRBV4-1, the J call TRBJ1-2, with D perhaps TRBD1 (6 bases). V dropped 3 bases and J dropped 5 bases, with 13 bases sitting between them. Germline V gene lookup returns CDR1 MGHRA and CDR2 YSYEKL. The CDR3 runs 14 residues. The CDR3 reads CASSQPGQRYGYTF. DNA of the CDR3: TGCGCCAGCAGCCAGCCCGGACAGAGATATGGCTACACCTTC.

The chain joins TRBV24-1 to TRBJ2-3, with D possibly being TRBD1 (5 bases). The CDR3 has 14 amino acids. V lost 7 bases to trimming and J lost 0 bases, with 10 bases between them. CDR1 and CDR2 from the germline V gene are KGHDR and SFDVKD. The DNA for the CDR3 is TGTGCCACCAGAGCGACAGCTAGCACAGATACGCAGTATTTT. Translation gives CATRATASTDTQYF.

This clonotype was detected only a few times. This chain connects TRBV29-1 to TRBJ2-7; D could derive from TRBD1 or TRBD2 (5 bases each). Trimming cost V 7 bases and J 0 bases, with 13 bases left between them. The CDR3 runs 13 residues. The germline V gene has CDR1 SQVTM and CDR2 ANQGSEA. CDR3 bases: TGCAGCGCCCTAGCCGACAGCTCCTACGAGCAGTACTTC. It specifies CSALADSSYEQYF.

This clonotype was observed once. In nucleotides, the CDR3 is TGTGCCAGCAGCAGGGACCTCTACGAGCAGTACTTC. Translation gives CASSRDLYEQYF. The chain carries TRBV5-6 and TRBJ2-7, with D perhaps being TRBD1 or TRBD2 (5 bases each). The CDR3 covers 12 residues. Trimming removed 4 bases from V and 3 bases from J, with 8 bases in between. Germline CDR1 SGHDT, CDR2 YYEEEE.

This clonotype was found a few times. This sequence joins TRBV5-5 and TRBJ2-7; 8 bases are shared with TRBD1. This CDR3 contains 15 residues. J gave up 0 bases and V 2 bases, and 4 bases lay outside the gene matches. Germline V gene data show CDR1 as SGHKS and CDR2 as YYEKEE (reference sequence). The CDR3 is CASSFRGPLSYEQYF. CDR3 nucleotides: TGTGCCAGCAGCTTCAGGGGGCCGCTCTCCTACGAGCAGTACTTC.

This clonotype has more than one count but fewer than ten. The rearrangement joins TRBV2 to TRBJ1-1; D unclear. Trimming cost V 7 bases and J 4 bases, with 13 bases left between them. CDR1 is SNHLY, CDR2 FYNNEI, per germline. The CDR3 is 13 residues long. CDR3 nucleotides: TGTGCCAGCACCCGAGACCCTGGCACTGAAGCTTTCTTT. Amino acid sequence: CASTRDPGTEAFF.

This rearrangement joins TRBV2 to TRBJ1-1; the D gene is possibly TRBD1 (5 bases). The germline V gene has CDR1 SNHLY and CDR2 FYNNEI. V was clipped by 2 bases and J by 0 bases, with 13 bases between them. This CDR3 contains 16 residues. The CDR3: CASSERGYSMNTEAFF. Written as DNA, the CDR3 is TGTGCCAGCAGTGAAAGGGGATACAGCATGAACACTGAAGCTTTCTTT.

This clonotype has more than one count but fewer than ten. The gene calls are TRBV12-3 or TRBV12-4 and TRBJ1-1; no clear D. V was trimmed by 5 bases and J by 1 base, leaving 11 bases between them. The CDR3 consists of 14 residues. The CDR3 region is CASSRGVRNTEAFF. CDR3 bases: TGTGCCAGCAGTCGCGGGGTTAGGAACACTGAAGCTTTCTTT.

This clonotype has just a few counts. The genes are TRBV9 and TRBJ2-3; either TRBD1 or TRBD2 may supply D (5 bases each). The CDR3 runs 15 residues. CDR1 and CDR2 from the germline V gene are SGDLS and YYNGEE. Trimming cost V 3 bases and J 0 bases, with 11 bases left between them. CDR3 in DNA: TGTGCCAGCAGCGAGGGACCTACCAGCACAGATACGCAGTATTTT. Translation gives CASSEGPTSTDTQYF.

This chain uses TRBV5-1 with TRBJ2-5; possibly TRBD1 for D (5 bases). From germline, CDR1 is SGHRS and CDR2 YFSETQ. With 1 base removed from V and 4 bases from J, the gap between germline ends came to 11 bases. This CDR3 is 14 amino acids long. CDR3 sequence reads: CASSLPGLGETQYF. The CDR3 bases are TGCGCCAGCAGCTTGCCAGGGTTGGGAGAGACCCAGTACTTC.

The chain couples TRBV6-2 or TRBV6-3 to TRBJ2-1, with D uncertain. Trimming pared 7 bases from V and 0 bases from J, leaving 13 bases between. CDR1 and CDR2 (germline): MNHEY, SVGEGT. The CDR3 has 15 residues. For the CDR3, the DNA is TGTGCCAGCACCCCCTTTTTTCACTCCTACAATGAGCAGTTCTTC. Encoded protein: CASTPFFHSYNEQFF.

J is TRBJ1-5 and V is TRBV12-3 or TRBV12-4; 7 bases map to TRBD1. V shed 5 bases, J shed 0 bases, and the junction held 4 bases outside the gene matches. The CDR3 runs 15 residues. CDR3 nucleotide sequence: TGTGCCAGCAGTGGGGGACAGTATAGCAATCAGCCCCAGCATTTT. This encodes CASSGGQYSNQPQHF.

With regard to this clonotype: One end of the junction fails to match germline, which may point to a read error. The chain combines TRBV12-3 or TRBV12-4 with TRBJ2-4, with D hard to call. CDR3 length: 11 residues. The DNA for the CDR3 is TGTGCCAGAAGTTTTGAAAACATTCAGTACTTC. The encoded protein is CARSFENIQYF.

This clonotype was seen a handful of times. V is TRBV12-3 or TRBV12-4 and J is TRBJ2-7; D possibly matches TRBD1 or TRBD2 (5 bases each). Trimming pared 6 bases from V and 3 bases from J, leaving 18 bases between. The CDR3 is 15 residues long. Here the CDR3 reads CASSQRGTLGYEQYF. In DNA form, the CDR3 reads TGTGCCAGCAGCCAGAGAGGGACCCTTGGCTACGAGCAGTACTTC.

V is TRBV2 and J is TRBJ2-1; 7 positions match TRBD1. J lost 6 bases, V lost 8 bases, and 10 bases had no gene match. Germline-derived CDR1 and CDR2 are SNHLY and FYNNEI. The CDR3 has 14 residues. As DNA, the CDR3 is TGTGCCAGCGGATCGTACAGGGGTGGCAATGAGCAGTTCTTC. The encoded protein is CASGSYRGGNEQFF. Together with reference TRBV2 and TRBJ2-1, the CDR3 gives the full variable domain: EPEVTQTPSHQVTQMGQEVILRCVPISNHLYFYWYRQILGQKVEFLVSFYNNEISEKSEIFDDQFSVERPDGSNFTLKIRSTKLEDSAMYFCASGSYRGGNEQFFGPGTRLTVL.

This clonotype was seen more than once but under ten times. The chain carries TRBV7-3 and TRBJ2-5, with 9 bases that match TRBD2. The CDR3 has 13 amino acids. Trimming took 3 bases from V and 6 from J; bases not matched to a gene: 2. The germline gives CDR1 SGHTA, CDR2 FQGTGA. Written as DNA, the CDR3 is TGTGCCAGCAGCTTTAGCGGGGGCCAGACCCAGTACTTC. As protein: CASSFSGGQTQYF. The complete variable domain, with remaining parts taken from reference TRBV7-3 and TRBJ2-5, reads GAGVSQTPSNKVTEKGKYVELRCDPISGHTALYWYRQSLGQGPEFLIYFQGTGAADDSGLPNDRFFAVRPEGSVSTLKIQRTERGDSAVYLCASSFSGGQTQYFGPGTRLLVL.

The V and J genes are TRBV19 and TRBJ2-6; 9 nucleotides align to TRBD1. V dropped 5 bases and J dropped 0; count of bases not matched to a gene: 5. The CDR3 covers 17 residues. Germline V CDR1 and CDR2: LNHDA, SQIVND (reference sequence). CDR3 nucleotides: TGTGCCAGTAGTTTGGACAGGGGCAGCTCTGGGGCCAACGTCCTGACTTTC. Residues: CASSLDRGSSGANVLTF.